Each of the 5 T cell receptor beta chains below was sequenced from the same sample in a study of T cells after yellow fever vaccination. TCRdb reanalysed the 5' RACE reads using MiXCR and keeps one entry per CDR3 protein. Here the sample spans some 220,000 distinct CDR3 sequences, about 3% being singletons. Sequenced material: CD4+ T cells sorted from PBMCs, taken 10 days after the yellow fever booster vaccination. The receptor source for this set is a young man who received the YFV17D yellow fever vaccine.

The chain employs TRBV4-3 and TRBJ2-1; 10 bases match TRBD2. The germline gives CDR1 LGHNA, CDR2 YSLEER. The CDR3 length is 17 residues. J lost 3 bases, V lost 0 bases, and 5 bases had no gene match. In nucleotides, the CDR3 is TGCGCCAGCAGCCAAGATTTGCTAGCGGGGGTCTACAATGAGCAGTTCTTC. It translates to CASSQDLLAGVYNEQFF.

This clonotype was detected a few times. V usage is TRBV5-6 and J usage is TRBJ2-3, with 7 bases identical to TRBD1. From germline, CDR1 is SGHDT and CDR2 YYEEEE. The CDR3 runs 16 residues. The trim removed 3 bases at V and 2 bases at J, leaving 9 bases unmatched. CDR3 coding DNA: TGTGCCAGCAGCTGGGGGCCGGGACAGATCACAGATACGCAGTATTTT. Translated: CASSWGPGQITDTQYF. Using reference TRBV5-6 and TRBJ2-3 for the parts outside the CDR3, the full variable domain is DAGVTQSPTHLIKTRGQQVTLRCSPKSGHDTVSWYQQALGQGPQFIFQYYEEEERQRGNFPDRFSGHQFPNYSSELNVNALLLGDSALYLCASSWGPGQITDTQYFGPGTRLTVL.

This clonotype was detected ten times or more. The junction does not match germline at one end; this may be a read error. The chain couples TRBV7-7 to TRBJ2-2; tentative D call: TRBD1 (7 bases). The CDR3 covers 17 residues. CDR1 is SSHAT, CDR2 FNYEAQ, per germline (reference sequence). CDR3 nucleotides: TGTGCTAGCAGCACGGGAGTTGGGACAGAGAACACCGGGGAGCTGTTTTTT. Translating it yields CASSTGVGTENTGELFF.

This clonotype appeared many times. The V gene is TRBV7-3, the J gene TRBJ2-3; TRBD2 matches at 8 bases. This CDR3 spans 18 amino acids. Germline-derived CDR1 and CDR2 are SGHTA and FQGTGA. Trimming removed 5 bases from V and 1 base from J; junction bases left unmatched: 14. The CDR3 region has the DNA TGTGCCAGCAGCCGAATAGGGAGCGGGGGATCGGGCACAGATACGCAGTATTTT. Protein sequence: CASSRIGSGGSGTDTQYF.

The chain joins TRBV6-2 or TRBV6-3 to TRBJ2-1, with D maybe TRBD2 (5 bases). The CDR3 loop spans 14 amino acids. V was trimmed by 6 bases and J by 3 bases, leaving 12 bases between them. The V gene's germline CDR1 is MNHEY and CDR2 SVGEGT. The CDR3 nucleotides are TGTGCCAGCAGGCCCCCGGGGAGCTACAATGAGCAGTTCTTC. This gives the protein CASRPPGSYNEQFF.